Following are 12 T cell receptor beta chains from one sample sequenced in a study of blood T cell repertoires in COVID-19. Clones were read by immunoSEQ multiplex PCR, and TCRdb kept only the in-frame ones, dropping some. The repertoire holds some 190,000 clones, with roughly nine tenths as singletons. The sample consisted of peripheral blood. The receptors stem from a man younger than 45 with acute or convalescent COVID-19.

This clone appeared a few times. The chain employs TRBV19 and TRBJ2-7; TRBD2 agrees at 9 bases. This CDR3 is built from 14 residues. Germline-derived CDR1 and CDR2 are LNHDA and SQIVND (reference sequence). The junction had 10 bases not matched to a gene; V was cut back by 6 bases and J by 7 bases. The DNA for the CDR3 is TGTGCCAGTAGGGTGGCTAGCGGGACGGGGGAGCAGTACTTC. Amino acid sequence: CASRVASGTGEQYF.

The chain couples TRBV29-1 to TRBJ1-1, with D possibly matching TRBD1 (5 bases). The germline V and J ends were trimmed by 7 bases and 2 bases, with 14 bases remaining between them. Germline lookup yields CDR1 SQVTM and CDR2 ANQGSEA. This CDR3 spans 13 amino acids. The CDR3, as DNA: TGCAGCGCTGGAAGACAGAGAAACACTGAAGCTTTCTTT. Translation: CSAGRQRNTEAFF. The full variable domain, its missing parts supplied by reference TRBV29-1 and TRBJ1-1, is SAVISQKPSRDICQRGTSLTIQCQVDSQVTMMFWYRQQPGQSLTLIATANQGSEATYESGFVIDKFPISRPNLTFSTLTVSNMSPEDSSIYLCSAGRQRNTEAFFGQGTRLTVV.

The rearrangement links TRBV27 to TRBJ1-5; 11 bases align to TRBD1. V lost 8 bases, J lost 6 bases, and 3 bases stayed unmatched. Germline V lookup: CDR1 MNHEY, CDR2 SMNVEV (reference sequence). This CDR3 spans 13 amino acids. Here the CDR3 reads CASADRGLQPQHF. In DNA, the CDR3 is TGTGCCAGCGCGGACAGGGGGCTTCAGCCCCAGCATTTT.

This chain connects TRBV3-1 (or the pseudogene TRBV3-2) to TRBJ1-6; no clear D gene. Trimming shortened V by 1 base and J by 7 bases, and 11 bases separated the two germline ends. This CDR3 has 15 amino acids. Germline loops: CDR1 LGHDT, CDR2 YNNKEL (reference sequence). The CDR3 loop is CASSQVLGWNSPLHF. CDR3 in DNA: TGTGCCAGCAGCCAAGTCCTGGGCTGGAATTCACCCCTCCACTTT.

V gene TRBV3-1 (or the pseudogene TRBV3-2) combines with J gene TRBJ2-3; a possible D gene is TRBD2 (5 bases). Trimming removed 7 bases at V and 0 bases at J, with 14 bases between. The CDR3 consists of 15 residues. Germline V CDR1 and CDR2: LGHDT, YNNKEL (reference sequence). The chain's CDR3 is CASTNLGGSTDTQYF. The CDR3 region has the DNA TGTGCCAGCACTAACCTGGGCGGGAGCACAGATACGCAGTATTTT.

The V call is TRBV14, the J call TRBJ2-7, with TRBD2 matching over 7 bases. Germline-derived CDR1 and CDR2 are SGHDN and FVKESK. CDR3 length: 16 amino acids. V was pared by 0 bases and J by 2 bases, with 7 bases of the junction left unmatched. The CDR3 region has the DNA TGTGCCAGCAGCCAAGAAAGGCCCAGCGGGACCTACGAGCAGTACTTC. Translating it yields CASSQERPSGTYEQYF.

The rearrangement joins TRBV5-1 to TRBJ1-1, with 7 bases identical to TRBD1. The CDR3 totals 16 residues. CDR1 is SGHRS and CDR2 is YFSETQ in the germline V gene. Losses at the gene ends were 6 bases for V and 0 bases for J; bases not matched to a gene: 11. The CDR3 region has the DNA TGCGCCAGCAACATGAATACCGGGACAGTGAACACTGAAGCTTTCTTT. Its protein product is CASNMNTGTVNTEAFF. Combining the CDR3 with reference TRBV5-1 and TRBJ1-1 gives the whole variable domain KAGVTQTPRYLIKTRGQQVTLSCSPISGHRSVSWYQQTPGQGLQFLFEYFSETQRNKGNFPGRFSGRQFSNSRSEMNVSTLELGDSALYLCASNMNTGTVNTEAFFGQGTRLTVV.

In DNA, the CDR3 is TGTGCCAGCAGTGAAGCCTACAGGGGGCTAATGCAGCCCCAGCATTTT. Translation: CASSEAYRGLMQPQHF. The chain recombines TRBV6-1 with TRBJ1-5; TRBD1 matches at 9 bases. This CDR3 is built from 16 residues. Germline V gene lookup returns CDR1 MNHNS and CDR2 SASEGT. After removal of 0 bases from V and 7 bases from J, the junction contained 7 bases not matched to a gene.

The chain carries TRBV6-5 and TRBJ2-3; 7 nucleotides align to TRBD2. This CDR3 contains 15 residues. The germline gives CDR1 MNHEY, CDR2 SVGAGI. The junction had 5 bases not matched to a gene; V was cut back by 3 bases and J by 2 bases. The CDR3 spells CASSYPTSDTDTQYF. The CDR3 region has the DNA TGTGCCAGCAGTTATCCTACTAGCGACACAGATACGCAGTATTTT.

This clone was seen a single time. The rearrangement joins TRBV5-4 to TRBJ2-1; 9 bases are a match to TRBD1. Germline CDR1 SGHNT, CDR2 YYREEE (reference sequence). The V segment lost 4 bases and the J segment 4 bases; nucleotides outside the gene matches: 6. The CDR3 contains 15 residues. CDR3 sequence (DNA): TGTGCCAGCAGCCTCCGGGACAGGGCGTACAATGAGCAGTTCTTC. It translates to CASSLRDRAYNEQFF.

This chain uses TRBV5-6 with TRBJ1-2; TRBD1 aligns across 7 bases. CDR3 length: 16 residues. Germline V gene lookup returns CDR1 SGHDT and CDR2 YYEEEE. Trimming removed 0 bases from V and 8 bases from J; junction bases left unmatched: 13. This CDR3 reads CASSLGDSFLGGGYTF. As DNA, the CDR3 is TGTGCCAGCAGCTTGGGGGACAGCTTCCTTGGAGGAGGCTACACCTTC.

The chain joins TRBV27 to TRBJ2-7, with D uncertain. Germline values: CDR1 MNHEY, CDR2 SMNVEV (reference sequence). V gave up 2 bases and J gave up 2 bases, with 7 bases separating them. CDR3 length: 13 residues. In DNA form, the CDR3 reads TGTGCCAGCAGTTTAGGCGGAACCTACGAGCAGTACTTC. The encoded protein is CASSLGGTYEQYF.